The 21 T cell receptor beta chains reported below all come from one sample, sequenced in a study of cytomegalovirus exposure and HLA in healthy donors. Primers included in the PCR were 60 Vbeta and 13 Jbeta primers. Some clones are missing from TCRdb's copy, which holds only in-frame ones; the method was immunoSEQ multiplex PCR. The profile shows roughly 160,000 clones, 65% to 90% of them singletons. The specimen was PBMCs. The source is a man between 50 and 59 years old in good health and CMV-seropositive.

This clone appeared a few times. The chain combines TRBV7-6 with TRBJ2-5, with D tentatively TRBD2 (5 bases). Trimming left V 5 bases short and J 1 base short, with 11 bases between. The CDR3 is 14 residues long. Per the germline V gene, CDR1 is SGHVS and CDR2 is FNYEAQ. CDR3 protein: CASSQPGSQETQYF. CDR3 bases: TGTGCCAGCAGCCAACCGGGATCCCAAGAGACCCAGTACTTC.

This clone showed up just a few times. The chain uses TRBV5-6 and TRBJ2-7, with 9 bases fitting TRBD1. V dropped 0 bases and J dropped 4; count of bases not matched to a gene: 5. Germline assignment: CDR1 SGHDT and CDR2 YYEEEE. The CDR3 has 15 amino acids. The CDR3 bases are TGTGCCAGCAGCTTGGCCCCTGGACAGGGGTACGAGCAGTACTTC. It yields the protein CASSLAPGQGYEQYF.

The chain recombines TRBV7-3 with TRBJ2-3, with D uncertain. Germline CDR1 SGHTA, CDR2 FQGTGA. The CDR3 contains 13 residues. Trimming removed 3 bases at V and 4 bases at J, with 8 bases between. The CDR3 nucleotides read TGTGCCAGCAGCTTCAGTCTCTCAGATACGCAGTATTTT. Its protein is CASSFSLSDTQYF.

This clone was counted between two and nine times. J is TRBJ1-1 and V is TRBV6-5, with TRBD1 matching 7 bases. CDR1 and CDR2 (germline): MNHEY, SVGAGI. The CDR3 is made up of 13 amino acids. V trimming: 6 bases; J trimming: 2 bases; junction bases outside the gene matches: 3. CDR3 loop: CASRYRGNTEAFF. In nucleotides, the CDR3 is TGTGCCAGCAGATACAGGGGAAACACTGAAGCTTTCTTT.

This clone occurred a few times. J is TRBJ1-1 and V is TRBV9; possible D gene TRBD1, 6 bases. Per germline, CDR1 SGDLS and CDR2 YYNGEE. There are 15 residues in the CDR3. Trimming took 5 bases from V and 0 from J, leaving 14 bases between them. The CDR3 DNA sequence: TGTGCCAGCAGTTTACTAGGACAGATGAACACTGAAGCTTTCTTT. Its translation is CASSLLGQMNTEAFF.

The V gene is TRBV10-2, the J gene TRBJ1-1; D not certain. The CDR3 totals 15 residues. Germline V gives CDR1 WSHSY, CDR2 SAAADI. V dropped 2 bases and J dropped 3 bases, with 13 bases sitting between them. CDR3 amino acids: CASSEGPRRDTEAFF. CDR3 nucleotides: TGCGCCAGCAGTGAGGGTCCAAGGAGGGACACTGAAGCTTTCTTT.

The chain has TRBV5-1 and TRBJ1-1, with D perhaps TRBD1 (6 bases). The CDR3 has 14 amino acids. V was pared by 1 base and J by 1 base, with 8 bases between. Germline V CDR1 and CDR2: SGHRS, YFSETQ. CDR3 sequence (DNA): TGCGCCAGCAGCTTGTCAGGGGAGAACACTGAAGCTTTCTTT. Translation: CASSLSGENTEAFF.

J is TRBJ2-3 and V is TRBV4-1; 7 bases are a match to TRBD1. V was pared by 4 bases and J by 1 base, with 8 bases of the junction left unmatched. Per the germline V gene, CDR1 is MGHRA and CDR2 is YSYEKL. This CDR3 has 16 amino acids. The chain's CDR3 is CASSRTGAGGTDTQYF. In nucleotides, the CDR3 is TGCGCCAGCAGCCGTACAGGGGCTGGGGGCACAGATACGCAGTATTTT.

V gene TRBV30 combines with J gene TRBJ2-3; D is perhaps TRBD1 (5 bases). Germline lookup yields CDR1 GTSNPN and CDR2 SVGIG (reference sequence). V lost 3 bases and J 1 base, leaving 8 bases between the germline ends. CDR3 size: 13 residues. Written as DNA, the CDR3 is TGTGCCTGGAGCTCGACAGGCACAGATACGCAGTATTTT. Its translation is CAWSSTGTDTQYF.

The chain couples TRBV30 to TRBJ2-3, with D unclear. Germline CDR1 and CDR2: GTSNPN and SVGIG (reference sequence). Trimming pared 2 bases from V and 1 base from J, leaving 7 bases between. The CDR3 spans 13 residues. The CDR3 DNA reads as TGTGCCTGGAGTACGGTCGGCACAGATACGCAGTATTTT. Its protein product is CAWSTVGTDTQYF. Looking up the rest from reference TRBV30 and TRBJ2-3 gives the full variable domain: SQTIHQWPATLVQPVGSPLSLECTVEGTSNPNLYWYRQAAGRGLQLLFYSVGIGQISSEVPQNLSASRPQDRQFILSSKKLLLSDSGFYLCAWSTVGTDTQYFGPGTRLTVL.

This chain uses TRBV7-9 with TRBJ1-1, with D possibly matching TRBD1 (6 bases). The CDR3 has 12 amino acids. Germline assignment: CDR1 SEHNR and CDR2 FQNEAQ (reference sequence). V shed 5 bases and J shed 8 bases, with 12 bases lying between them. CDR3 region: CASSVGGTEAFF. CDR3 sequence (DNA): TGTGCCAGCAGCGTGGGGGGGACAGAAGCTTTCTTT.

In this sample, this clone turned up a few times. This chain connects TRBV7-8 to TRBJ2-1; D might be TRBD2 (6 bases). Germline CDR1 reads SGHVS; CDR2 reads FQNEAQ. CDR3 length equals 13 residues. With 9 bases removed from V and 5 bases from J, the gap between germline ends came to 14 bases. CDR3 loop: CASSGSAHNEQFF. The CDR3 region has the DNA TGTGCCAGTTCCGGGAGCGCCCACAATGAGCAGTTCTTC. Full variable domain (missing parts from reference TRBV7-8 and TRBJ2-1): GAGVSQSPRYKVAKRGQDVALRCDPISGHVSLFWYQQALGQGPEFLTYFQNEAQLDKSGLPSDRFFAERPEGSVSTLKIQRTQQEDSAVYLCASSGSAHNEQFFGPGTRLTVL.

In its sample, this clone was seen a few times. This chain joins TRBV29-1 and TRBJ2-3, with D unclear. CDR3 size: 15 residues. The germline V gene has CDR1 SQVTM and CDR2 ANQGSEA. Trimming took off 3 bases at V and 4 bases at J, with 17 bases between the two ends. The CDR3 spells CSVDDNSHDADTQYF. The CDR3, as DNA: TGCAGCGTTGATGACAATTCCCACGACGCAGATACGCAGTATTTT.

This clone was counted a few times. This chain joins TRBV27 and TRBJ1-1; no definite D call. The V gene's germline CDR1 is MNHEY and CDR2 SMNVEV (reference sequence). The CDR3 has 16 amino acids. V was trimmed by 5 bases and J by 4 bases, leaving 20 bases between them. CDR3 sequence: CASSPAGRGLGTEAFF. The CDR3 DNA reads TGTGCCAGCAGTCCCGCCGGCCGGGGTCTTGGCACTGAAGCTTTCTTT.

The chain employs TRBV19 and TRBJ2-1, with TRBD2 matching 12 bases. With V trimmed by 10 bases and J by 6 bases, 7 bases remained unmatched. This CDR3 contains 14 residues. The germline V gene has CDR1 LNHDA and CDR2 SQIVND (reference sequence). The DNA for the CDR3 is TGTGCCACTACTAGCGGGGGGCCCCCCAATGAGCAGTTCTTC. Protein: CATTSGGPPNEQFF.

The genes are TRBV7-8 and TRBJ1-5, with 9 nucleotides matching TRBD1. The V and J ends lost 1 base and 3 bases, in that order; junction bases with no gene match: 4. This CDR3 region has 16 residues. CDR1 and CDR2 from the germline V gene are SGHVS and FQNEAQ. CDR3 region: CASSLGGQGNNQPQHF. CDR3 bases: TGTGCCAGCAGCTTAGGGGGACAGGGAAACAATCAGCCCCAGCATTTT.

This chain links TRBV2 with TRBJ1-2, with D possibly TRBD1 on 6 matching bases. Germline V gives CDR1 SNHLY, CDR2 FYNNEI. The CDR3 runs to 15 residues. V was shortened by 1 base and J by 4 bases, with 13 bases between the two germline ends. CDR3 region: CASSEVYRESYGYTF. The CDR3 coding sequence is TGTGCCAGCAGTGAAGTTTACAGGGAGTCCTATGGCTACACCTTC.

V gene TRBV11-1 combines with J gene TRBJ2-2, with 7 bases matching TRBD1. Germline CDR1 is SGHAT and CDR2 is FQDESV (reference sequence). The junction had 8 bases not matched to a gene; V was cut back by 5 bases and J by 5 bases. The CDR3 totals 15 residues. In DNA, the CDR3 is TGTGCCAGCAGCGACGACAGGGATAGGACCGGGGAGCTGTTTTTT. Residues: CASSDDRDRTGELFF.

The chain carries TRBV5-6 and TRBJ2-2, with TRBD1 identical over 11 bases. V gave up 5 bases and J gave up 6 bases; unmatched junction bases: 6. Germline CDR1 and CDR2: SGHDT and YYEEEE. This CDR3 is 15 amino acids long. DNA of the CDR3: TGTGCCAGCAGTTCCGGGACAGGGGGTTCCGGGGAGCTGTTTTTT. Protein product: CASSSGTGGSGELFF.

The sample holds a few counts of this clone. The gene calls are TRBV18 and TRBJ1-4, with a weak D call TRBD1 (6 bases). V lost 0 bases to trimming and J lost 5 bases, with 13 bases between them. The CDR3 consists of 16 residues. CDR1 and CDR2 from the germline V gene are KGHSH and LQKENI. DNA of the CDR3: TGTGCCAGCTCACCACCTTCCGGGACAAGCAATGAAAAACTGTTTTTT. It encodes CASSPPSGTSNEKLFF.

The chain joins TRBV27 to TRBJ2-5; TRBD2 aligns across 7 bases. V lost 1 base, J lost 7 bases, and 9 bases stayed unmatched. Germline values: CDR1 MNHEY, CDR2 SMNVEV (reference sequence). The CDR3 covers 15 residues. The chain's CDR3 is CASSLLPGGHGTQYF. The CDR3, as DNA: TGTGCCAGCAGTTTATTGCCGGGAGGCCATGGGACCCAGTACTTC.